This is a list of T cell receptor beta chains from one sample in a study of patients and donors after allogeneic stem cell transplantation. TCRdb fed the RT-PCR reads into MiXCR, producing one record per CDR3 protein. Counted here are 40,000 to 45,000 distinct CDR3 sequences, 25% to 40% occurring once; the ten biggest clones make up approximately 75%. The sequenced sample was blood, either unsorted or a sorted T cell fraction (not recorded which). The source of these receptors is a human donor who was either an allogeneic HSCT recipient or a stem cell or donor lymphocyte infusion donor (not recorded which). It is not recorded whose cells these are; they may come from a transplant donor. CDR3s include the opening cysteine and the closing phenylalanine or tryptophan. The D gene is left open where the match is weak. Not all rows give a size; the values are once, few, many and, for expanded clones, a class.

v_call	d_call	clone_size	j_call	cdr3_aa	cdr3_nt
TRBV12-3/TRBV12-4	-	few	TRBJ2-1	CASSPRYSSYNEQFF	TGTGCCAGCAGTCCAAGGTATAGCTCCTACAATGAGCAGTTCTTC
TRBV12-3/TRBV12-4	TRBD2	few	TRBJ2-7	CASSFWTSLHEQYF	TGTGCCAGCAGTTTCTGGACTAGCCTCCACGAGCAGTACTTC
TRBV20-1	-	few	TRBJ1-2	CSARDLQDVGYTF	TGCAGTGCTAGAGATCTTCAGGACGTTGGCTACACCTTC
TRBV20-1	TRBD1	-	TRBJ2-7	CSARPSTGAYEQYF	TGCAGTGCTCGCCCCTCCACAGGGGCCTACGAGCAGTACTTC
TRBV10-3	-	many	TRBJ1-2	CAISDPGGAYYGYTF	TGTGCCATCAGTGACCCCGGGGGCGCTTACTATGGCTACACCTTC
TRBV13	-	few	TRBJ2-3	CASSWDSYTDTQYF	TGTGCCAGCAGCTGGGACTCATACACAGATACGCAGTATTTT
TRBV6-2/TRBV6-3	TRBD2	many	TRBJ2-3	CASRRVAGGGTDTQYF	TGTGCCAGCAGAAGGGTAGCGGGAGGAGGTACAGATACGCAGTATTTT
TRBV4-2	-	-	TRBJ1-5	CASSQEKGHFNQPQHF	TGTGCCAGCAGCCAAGAAAAGGGACACTTCAATCAGCCCCAGCATTTT
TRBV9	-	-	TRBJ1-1	CASSVGASLMNTEAFF	TGTGCCAGCAGCGTGGGGGCTTCTCTTATGAACACTGAAGCTTTCTTT
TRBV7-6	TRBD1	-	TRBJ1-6	CASSLEGAAGSPLHF	TGTGCCAGCAGCTTAGAGGGGGCCGCGGGTTCACCCCTCCACTTT
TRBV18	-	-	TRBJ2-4	CASSPSAKNIQYF	TGTGCCAGCTCACCATCTGCCAAAAACATTCAGTACTTC
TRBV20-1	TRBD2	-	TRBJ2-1	CSASGLAGGPEFF	TGCAGTGCTAGTGGACTAGCGGGAGGGCCGGAGTTCTTC
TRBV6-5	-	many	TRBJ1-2	CASSYQGYGYTF	TGTGCCAGCAGTTACCAGGGGTATGGCTACACCTTC
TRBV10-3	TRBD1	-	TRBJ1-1	CAIEDRRNTEAFF	TGTGCCATCGAGGACAGGAGGAACACTGAAGCTTTCTTT
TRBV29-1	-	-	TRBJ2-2	CSVDRGAPNTGELFF	TGCAGCGTTGACCGGGGGGCCCCGAACACCGGGGAGCTGTTTTTT
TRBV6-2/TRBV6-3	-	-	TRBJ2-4	CASSTWGIQYF	TGTGCCAGCAGTACATGGGGGATTCAGTACTTC
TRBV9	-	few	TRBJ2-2	CASSLAGGPGTGELFF	TGTGCCAGCAGCCTGGCTGGGGGGCCGGGCACCGGGGAGCTGTTTTTT
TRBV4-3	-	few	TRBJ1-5	CASSQDRGSNQPQHF	TGCGCCAGCAGCCAAGATCGAGGTAGCAATCAGCCCCAGCATTTT
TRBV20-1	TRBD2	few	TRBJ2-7	CSAHSGRAGEQYF	TGCAGTGCTCATAGCGGGAGAGCGGGGGAGCAGTACTTC
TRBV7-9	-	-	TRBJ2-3	CASSLSGTDTQYF	TGTGCCAGCAGCTTAAGCGGCACAGATACGCAGTATTTT
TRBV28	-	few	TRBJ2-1	CASSPPRDRFNEQFF	TGTGCCAGCAGTCCCCCGCGGGACAGATTCAATGAGCAGTTCTTC
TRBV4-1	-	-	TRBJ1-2	CASSLGSSYGYTF	TGCGCCAGCAGCCTAGGCAGTTCCTATGGCTACACCTTC